Sequencing of this T cell receptor beta chain was carried out in a study of radiotherapy plus CTLA-4 blockade in lung cancer. Profiled with immunoSEQ multiplex PCR; TCRdb holds only in-frame clones, not every one. The sample records 75,000 to 95,000 clones, 72% being singletons. Study results and caveats: In blood, after radiotherapy plus ipilimumab, tumor-derived TCR clones expanded.

Concerning this clone: Its antigen is not identified.

Trimming cost V 4 bases and J 0 bases, with 9 bases left between them. The CDR3 sequence is 14 residues long. CDR1 and CDR2 from the germline V gene are LGHNA and YNFKEQ. The sample in question was peripheral blood, obtained from a patient treated with radiotherapy plus ipilimumab. The rearrangement joins TRBV4-2 to TRBJ1-1; D unresolved. This receptor was identified in a human donor with non-small cell lung cancer that progressed on radiotherapy plus ipilimumab. The CDR3 DNA sequence: TGTGCCAGCAGCCTAGGGATGGTGAACACTGAAGCTTTCTTT. This encodes CASSLGMVNTEAFF.